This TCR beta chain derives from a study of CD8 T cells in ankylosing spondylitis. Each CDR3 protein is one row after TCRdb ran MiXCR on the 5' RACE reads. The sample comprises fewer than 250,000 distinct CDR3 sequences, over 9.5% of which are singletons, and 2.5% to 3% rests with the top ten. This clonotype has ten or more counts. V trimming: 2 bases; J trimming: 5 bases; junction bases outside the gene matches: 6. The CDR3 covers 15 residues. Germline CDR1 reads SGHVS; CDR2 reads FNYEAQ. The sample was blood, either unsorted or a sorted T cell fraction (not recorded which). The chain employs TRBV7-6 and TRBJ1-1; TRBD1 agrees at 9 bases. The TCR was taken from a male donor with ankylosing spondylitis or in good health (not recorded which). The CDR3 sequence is CASSLLGTGWTEAFF. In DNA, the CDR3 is TGTGCCAGCAGCTTATTAGGGACAGGGTGGACTGAAGCTTTCTTT.